This T cell receptor beta chain was sequenced in a study of T cell changes during pregnancy in multiple sclerosis. TCRdb's table, derived via immunoSEQ multiplex PCR, lists solely in-frame clones and lacks some. This table has about 75,000 clones, 89% appearing once. Note on this clone: Germline and junction disagree at one end, which may indicate a read error.

Germline-derived CDR1 and CDR2 are SGHTA and FQGNSA. The CDR3 has 14 residues. The receptor was isolated from a female donor in good health, enrolled as a control in a pregnancy study. Here the sequenced sample was peripheral blood, taken in the first trimester of pregnancy. The chain has TRBV7-2 and TRBJ1-5, with 7 nucleotides matching TRBD1. CDR3: CASSLAQGHQPQHF. The DNA of the CDR3 is TGTGCCAGCAGTTTAGCACAGGGGCATCAGCCCCAGCATTTT.